This TCR beta chain is from a study of blood T cell repertoires in COVID-19 (dated by TCRdb to the early 2020s). With regard to the full study: The collaborator samples originated in the United States, Italy and Spain and spanned the acute and convalescent phases of COVID-19. The prospective study material was composed of cDNA or gDNA derived from T cells, B-cell-depleted T cells, or PBMCs. The dataset comprised deeply sampled blood TCRbeta repertoires from subjects exposed to, actively infected with, or recovered from COVID-19. A freely available public database, intended as a resource for researchers studying the immune response to SARS-CoV-2, is where the repertoires were released. The samples were drawn from the first 160 participants of the ongoing ImmuneRACE study and from under 1,500 subjects provided by 6 global collaborators. Nearly every sample came with metadata listing a de-identified subject ID, COVID-19 status, age in years and sex. HLA class I and class II types, where available, came from metadata supplied by the sample provider rather than from assay-based typing. Findings and caveats that apply to the study as a whole: The quantity of clinical and demographic metadata differed by source and by participant and was supplied without curation.

TCRbeta CDR3 regions were amplified from genomic DNA using the immunoSEQ Assay, a bias-controlled multiplex PCR. Under the source paper's analysis protocol: Nucleated cell counts per sample were estimated from amplification of reference gene primers within the assay. To quantify the absolute abundance of each unique TCRbeta CDR3 rearrangement, sequence reads were collapsed and filtered. For each sample, productive Simpson clonality was calculated as the square root of Simpson's diversity index across productive rearrangements. Not all clones reach the TCRdb copy of this immuneACCESS table, which keeps in-frame sequences only. Checked studies attribute under half of the gap to unresolved V genes and leave the rest unexplained. V, J and clone size were drawn from that table, and D and trimming were deduced from the DNA. Within this sample are some 160,000 clones, with around 80% of them counted one time only. The ten largest make up roughly 18% of the sample.

A second Seattle source provided samples from volunteer blood donors who had recovered from COVID-19. Whole blood was collected in K2EDTA tubes by collaborating institutions according to the institutions' own protocols. For TCRbeta analysis, collaborator samples were shipped as frozen whole blood, as isolated PBMCs, or as DNA extracted from either sample type. CDR1 and CDR2 are drawn from the germline V gene (reference sequence): LNHDA, SQIVND. From the cysteine through the phenylalanine, the CDR3 covers 16 amino acids. Only CDR3 DNA is held: 48 bases, read in frame from base 1. V and J are truncated by 3 bases and 8 bases respectively, leaving an intervening sequence of 19 bases. Comment on this clone: The antigen it recognizes is unknown. Per-base quality was not reported, and no clone a single base away is much larger than it.

The V gene is TRBV19 and the J gene is TRBJ1-4; too little of a D gene remains to name it. Material: peripheral blood. The TCR was taken from a woman in her 70s who had recovered from COVID-19. The DNA sequence follows: TGTGCCAGTAGTATCGTTGTGGCCTCCTTCGCAGAAAAACTGTTTTTT. Its translation reads: CASSIVVASFAEKLFF.